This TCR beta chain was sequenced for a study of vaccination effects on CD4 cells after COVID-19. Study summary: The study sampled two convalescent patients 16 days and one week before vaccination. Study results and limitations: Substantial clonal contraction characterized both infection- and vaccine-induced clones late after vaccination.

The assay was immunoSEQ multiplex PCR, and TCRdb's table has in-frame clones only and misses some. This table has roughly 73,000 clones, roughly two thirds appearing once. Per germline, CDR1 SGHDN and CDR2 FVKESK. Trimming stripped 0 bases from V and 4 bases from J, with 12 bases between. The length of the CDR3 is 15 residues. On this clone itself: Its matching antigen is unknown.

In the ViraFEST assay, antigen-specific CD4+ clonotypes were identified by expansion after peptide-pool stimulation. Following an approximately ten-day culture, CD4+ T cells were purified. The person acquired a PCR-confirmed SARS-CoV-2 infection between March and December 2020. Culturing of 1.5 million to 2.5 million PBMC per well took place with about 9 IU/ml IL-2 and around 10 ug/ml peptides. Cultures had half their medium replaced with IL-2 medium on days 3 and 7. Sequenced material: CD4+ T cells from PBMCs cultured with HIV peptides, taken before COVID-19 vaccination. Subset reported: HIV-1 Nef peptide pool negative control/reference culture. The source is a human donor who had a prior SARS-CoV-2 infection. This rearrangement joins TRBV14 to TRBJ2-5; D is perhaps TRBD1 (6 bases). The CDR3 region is CASSQELGAGETQYF. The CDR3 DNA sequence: TGTGCCAGCAGCCAAGAATTGGGGGCGGGAGAGACCCAGTACTTC.